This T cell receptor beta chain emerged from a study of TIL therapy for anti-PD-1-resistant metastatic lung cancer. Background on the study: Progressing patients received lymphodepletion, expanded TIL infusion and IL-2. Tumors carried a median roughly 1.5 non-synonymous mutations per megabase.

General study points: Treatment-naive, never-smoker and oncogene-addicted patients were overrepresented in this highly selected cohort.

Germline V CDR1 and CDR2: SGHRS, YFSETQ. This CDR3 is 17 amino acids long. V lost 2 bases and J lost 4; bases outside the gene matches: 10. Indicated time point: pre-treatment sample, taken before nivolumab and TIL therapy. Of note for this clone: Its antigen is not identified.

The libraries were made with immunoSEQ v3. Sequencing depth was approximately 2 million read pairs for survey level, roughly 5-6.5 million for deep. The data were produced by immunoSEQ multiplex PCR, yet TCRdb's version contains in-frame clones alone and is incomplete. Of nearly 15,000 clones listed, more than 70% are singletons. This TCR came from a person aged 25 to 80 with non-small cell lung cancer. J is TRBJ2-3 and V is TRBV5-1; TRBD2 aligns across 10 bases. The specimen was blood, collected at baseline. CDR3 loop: CASSLTSLAGDSDTQYF. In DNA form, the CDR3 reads TGCGCCAGCAGCTTAACCAGTCTAGCGGGGGACTCAGATACGCAGTATTTT. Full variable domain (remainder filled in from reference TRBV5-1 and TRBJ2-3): KAGVTQTPRYLIKTRGQQVTLSCSPISGHRSVSWYQQTPGQGLQFLFEYFSETQRNKGNFPGRFSGRQFSNSRSEMNVSTLELGDSALYLCASSLTSLAGDSDTQYFGPGTRLTVL.